This is a list of T cell receptor beta chains from one sample in a study of CD8 T cells in ankylosing spondylitis. TCRdb passed the 5' RACE reads through MiXCR, listing each CDR3 protein once. The sample contains fewer than 450,000 distinct CDR3 sequences, 17% of which appear only once. The sequenced sample was blood, either unsorted or a sorted T cell fraction (not recorded which). These receptor sequences come from a male donor with ankylosing spondylitis. The CDR3 runs from the conserved cysteine through the conserved F or W. The D gene is left open where the match is weak. Part of the rows lack a size; the others show once, few, many or a class for expanded clones.

CDR3 | DNA | J | size | V | D
CASSLVAGANVLTF | TGTGCCAGCAGCTTAGTGGCCGGGGCCAACGTCCTGACTTTC | TRBJ2-6 | few | TRBV7-2 | -
CASSFLDSRRFEKLFF | TGTGCCAGCAGTTTTCTGGACTCACGGAGGTTTGAAAAACTGTTTTTT | TRBJ1-4 | many | TRBV12-3/TRBV12-4 | -
CSAPRSGQGGIYGYTF | TGCAGTGCTCCCAGGTCGGGACAGGGTGGGATTTATGGCTACACCTTC | TRBJ1-2 | few | TRBV20-1 | TRBD1
CASRGGVKLFF | TGCGCCAGCAGAGGAGGGGTTAAACTGTTTTTT | TRBJ1-4 | few | TRBV5-1 | -
CASTPDGPLETEAFF | TGTGCCAGCACTCCAGATGGCCCGCTAGAGACTGAAGCTTTCTTT | TRBJ1-1 | few | TRBV6-1 | -
CSARDRARTEAFF | TGCAGTGCTAGGGACAGGGCGAGGACTGAAGCTTTCTTT | TRBJ1-1 | many | TRBV20-1 | TRBD1
CASSLGLAGVSNEQFF | TGTGCCAGCAGCTTGGGCTTAGCGGGAGTAAGCAATGAGCAGTTCTTC | TRBJ2-1 | many | TRBV5-6 | TRBD2
CSAPPGTTPYNEQFF | TGCAGTGCCCCACCCGGGACTACACCTTACAATGAGCAGTTCTTC | TRBJ2-1 | - | TRBV20-1 | TRBD2
CATGARDSDTQYF | TGTGCCACCGGGGCCCGTGATTCAGATACGCAGTATTTT | TRBJ2-3 | few | TRBV28 | -
CATSPQGWGYTDTQYF | TGTGCCACCAGCCCACAGGGATGGGGTTACACAGATACGCAGTATTTT | TRBJ2-3 | - | TRBV24-1 | -
CASSFWTGRYEQYF | TGTGCCAGCAGCTTTTGGACAGGGAGGTACGAGCAGTACTTC | TRBJ2-7 | - | TRBV7-3 | TRBD1
CSVEVPRSYNEQFF | TGCAGCGTTGAGGTTCCCCGCTCCTACAATGAGCAGTTCTTC | TRBJ2-1 | - | TRBV29-1 | -
CASSEMTSGRYEQYF | TGTGCCAGCAGCGAAATGACTAGCGGGAGGTACGAGCAGTACTTC | TRBJ2-7 | few | TRBV28 | TRBD2
CASSLTAGMYGYTF | TGTGCCAGCAGCTTAACGGCAGGGATGTATGGCTACACCTTC | TRBJ1-2 | - | TRBV7-3 | -
CASSYGTGGAQGANVLTF | TGTGCCAGCAGCTATGGGACAGGGGGCGCGCAAGGGGCCAACGTCCTGACTTTC | TRBJ2-6 | - | TRBV11-1 | TRBD1
CASSSAGGAREKLFF | TGTGCCAGCAGCTCAGCAGGGGGGGCGCGGGAAAAACTGTTTTTT | TRBJ1-4 | - | TRBV11-2 | TRBD1
CASSFSVQRGGLEQFF | TGTGCCAGCAGCTTTTCGGTCCAGCGGGGGGGCCTGGAGCAGTTCTTC | TRBJ2-1 | few | TRBV5-5 | TRBD2
CASRSPGQGYGYTF | TGTGCCAGCAGATCACCGGGACAGGGGTACGGCTACACCTTC | TRBJ1-2 | many | TRBV28 | TRBD1
CASSFGGISYNEQFF | TGTGCCAGCAGTTTTGGTGGGATCTCCTACAATGAGCAGTTCTTC | TRBJ2-1 | - | TRBV28 | -
CASKGSTDTQYF | TGTGCCAGCAAAGGTAGCACAGATACGCAGTATTTT | TRBJ2-3 | few | TRBV28 | -
CASSLIPAGINEQYF | TGTGCCAGCAGTTTGATACCGGCAGGGATTAACGAGCAGTACTTC | TRBJ2-7 | few | TRBV28 | -
CASSHLFQPQHF | TGTGCCAGCAGCCACCTTTTTCAGCCCCAGCATTTT | TRBJ1-5 | - | TRBV3-1 | -
CASSSPSPGGFYEQYF | TGTGCCAGCAGTTCCCCCTCGCCAGGGGGCTTCTACGAGCAGTACTTC | TRBJ2-7 | few | TRBV28 | TRBD1
CSALAFERTGELFF | TGCAGTGCTTTGGCCTTTGAACGTACCGGGGAGCTGTTTTTT | TRBJ2-2 | - | TRBV20-1 | -
CAWSNRRGYIGELFF | TGTGCCTGGAGCAACAGAAGGGGGTACATCGGGGAGCTGTTTTTT | TRBJ2-2 | - | TRBV30 | -
CASSAYGKGSSSPLHF | TGTGCCAGCAGTGCCTATGGAAAGGGTAGTAGTTCACCCCTCCACTTT | TRBJ1-6 | many | TRBV25-1 | -
CASSIWGGQVIQETQYF | TGTGCCAGTAGTATTTGGGGGGGACAGGTAATCCAAGAGACCCAGTACTTC | TRBJ2-5 | - | TRBV19 | -
CASSTGTSGPPYNEQFF | TGTGCCAGCAGCACTGGGACTAGCGGTCCTCCCTACAATGAGCAGTTCTTC | TRBJ2-1 | - | TRBV12-3/TRBV12-4 | TRBD2
CASSLAGSRTASKETQYF | TGCGCCAGCAGCTTGGCCGGATCTCGGACCGCATCAAAAGAGACCCAGTACTTC | TRBJ2-5 | many | TRBV5-1 | -
CASSLRQGIGGYTF | TGTGCCAGCAGCTTAAGACAGGGGATCGGTGGCTACACCTTC | TRBJ1-2 | - | TRBV3-1 | TRBD1
CASSWDRGLYEQYF | TGTGCCAGCAGCTGGGACAGGGGGCTCTACGAGCAGTACTTC | TRBJ2-7 | - | TRBV7-2 | TRBD1
CASSQDVLSTKHYGYTF | TGCGCCAGCAGCCAAGATGTTTTAAGTACGAAACACTATGGCTACACCTTC | TRBJ1-2 | few | TRBV4-1 | -
CASSPMTGGLGYQHF | TGTGCCAGCAGTCCCATGACAGGGGGCTTGGGATATCAGCATTTT | TRBJ1-5 | - | TRBV2 | TRBD1
CASSLMENTEAFF | TGTGCCAGCAGTTTAATGGAGAACACTGAAGCTTTCTTT | TRBJ1-1 | many | TRBV12-3/TRBV12-4 | -
CSASRGGSSTDTQYF | TGCAGTGCTAGCAGGGGGGGCTCTAGCACAGATACGCAGTATTTT | TRBJ2-3 | few | TRBV20-1 | -
CSAPDRVNYGYTF | TGCAGTGCCCCGGACAGGGTAAACTATGGCTACACCTTC | TRBJ1-2 | few | TRBV20-1 | TRBD1
CASSTGGVGEQYF | TGTGCCAGCAGTACAGGGGGGGTCGGCGAGCAGTACTTC | TRBJ2-7 | - | TRBV3-1 | -